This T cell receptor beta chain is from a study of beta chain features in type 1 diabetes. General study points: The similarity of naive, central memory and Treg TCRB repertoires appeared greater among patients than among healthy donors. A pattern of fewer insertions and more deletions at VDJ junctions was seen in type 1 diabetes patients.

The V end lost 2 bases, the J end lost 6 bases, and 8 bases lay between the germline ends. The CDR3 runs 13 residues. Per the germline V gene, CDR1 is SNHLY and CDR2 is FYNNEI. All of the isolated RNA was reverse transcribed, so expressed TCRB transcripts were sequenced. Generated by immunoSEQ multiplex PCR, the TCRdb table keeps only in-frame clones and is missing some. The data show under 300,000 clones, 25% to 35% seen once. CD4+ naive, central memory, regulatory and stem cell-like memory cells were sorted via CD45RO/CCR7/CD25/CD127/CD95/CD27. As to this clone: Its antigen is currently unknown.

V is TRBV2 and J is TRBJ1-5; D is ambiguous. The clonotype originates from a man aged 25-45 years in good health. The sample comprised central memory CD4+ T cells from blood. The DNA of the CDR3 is TGTGCCAGCAGTGAAACGGTTAGTCAGCCCCAGCATTTT. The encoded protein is CASSETVSQPQHF.